This TCR beta chain was captured in a study of T cell repertoires in cytomegalovirus infection. Study context: Public TCR beta signatures marked donors with CMV infection and the matching HLA. Study-wide points: Pooled public TCR beta family frequency picked out CMV carriers with the relevant HLA. HLA-C-restricted, CMV-specific TCR beta clonotypes were dominant ex vivo.

The V gene end was trimmed by 6 bases and the J gene end by 5 bases; junction bases not matched to a gene: 4. The CDR3 loop spans 13 amino acids. Germline V gives CDR1 LNHDA, CDR2 SQIVND (reference sequence). TCRdb used MiXCR to reprocess the reads, holding one entry per CDR3 protein. Of approximately 630,000 distinct CDR3 sequences in the sample, approximately 25% were seen once. This clonotype was found a few times. The antigen is not known. The specimen sequenced was CD8+ T cells from PBMCs. The chain joins TRBV19 to TRBJ1-1, with TRBD1 matching over 9 bases. This receptor was taken from a human donor in good health (CMV status not recorded). Some clones in this sample may be carry-over from other donors' samples. CDR3 sequence: CASRYRGQTEAFF. Written as DNA, the CDR3 is TGTGCCAGTAGATACAGGGGGCAGACTGAAGCTTTCTTT.